This T cell receptor (beta chain) was identified in a study of T cells in Graves' hyperthyroidism and ophthalmopathy. The sample holds a few counts of this clonotype. Its antigen is unknown. Study-wide points: Stable hyperthyroidism and ophthalmopathy were separated using 13 V-J signatures.

The source material, RNA transcripts, was used to amplify TCR beta CDR3 regions. The TCR CDR3 was amplified in a first-round RT-PCR using the HTBI primer set. TCRdb redid the calling of the multiplex PCR reads with MiXCR, one entry per CDR3 protein. The top ten hold 15% to 19% of the sample, which has 550,000 to 800,000 distinct CDR3 sequences, 15% to 20% seen once. The definition of stable Graves' hyperthyroidism was no ophthalmopathy progression within 18 months. Reasons for excluding patients were uncontrolled infection, other autoimmune disease, pregnancy or lactation. Germline V CDR1 and CDR2: LNHDA, SQIVND (reference sequence). Trimming removed 3 bases at V and 0 bases at J, with 5 bases between. The CDR3 covers 13 residues.

This rearrangement joins TRBV19 to TRBJ1-1; D not resolved. This sequence was found in a man aged 50 to 60 with Graves' hyperthyroidism. The sample was blood. The CDR3 is CASSMGLNTEAFF. CDR3 nucleotide sequence: TGTGCCAGTAGTATGGGCCTGAACACTGAAGCTTTCTTT.